This T cell receptor beta chain was captured by sequencing in a study of cytomegalovirus exposure and HLA in healthy donors. The data were produced by immunoSEQ multiplex PCR, yet TCRdb's version contains in-frame clones alone and is incomplete. The table includes some 250,000 clones, about 90% detected once. This CDR3 has 13 residues. Germline V CDR1 and CDR2: LNHDA, SQIVND (reference sequence). Deletions cut 10 bases from V and 4 bases from J, with 14 bases between. The specimen was PBMCs. This clonotype was sampled from a woman aged 18-29 years in good health and CMV-seronegative. J is TRBJ1-5 and V is TRBV19, with TRBD1 as a possible D gene (5 bases). The CDR3 here is CATGPGLNQPQHF. CDR3 sequence (DNA): TGTGCCACCGGGCCAGGGCTTAATCAGCCCCAGCATTTT.